Listed here are 12 T cell receptor beta chains from one sample, sequenced in a study of T cell repertoires in cytomegalovirus infection. Using its own MiXCR run on the reads, TCRdb lists one record per CDR3 protein. The table has 650,000 to 900,000 distinct CDR3 sequences, almost 30% seen once. The antigens these receptors bind are not known. Sequences were derived from cultured CD8+ T cells from PBMCs, sampled from culture after CMV antigen stimulation. These receptors all come from a human donor in good health (CMV status not recorded). Some clones in this sample may be carry-over from other donors' samples.

The chain carries TRBV7-4 and TRBJ2-2; TRBD2 might be the D (7 bases). V was clipped by 5 bases and J by 7 bases, with 17 bases between them. The V gene's germline CDR1 is SGHVT and CDR2 SQSDAQ. The CDR3 spans 15 residues. In DNA, the CDR3 is TGTGCCAGCAGCGTCACAGGGAGGGTTGACGGGGAGCTGTTTTTT. This gives the protein CASSVTGRVDGELFF. Drawing the rest from reference TRBV7-4 and TRBJ2-2, the complete variable domain is GAGVSQSPRYKVAKRGRDVALRCDSISGHVTLYWYRQTLGQGSEVLTYSQSDAQRDKSGRPSGRFSAERPERSVSTLKIQRTEQGDSAVYLCASSVTGRVDGELFFGEGSRLTVL.

This clonotype was detected ten times or more. The chain has TRBV20-1 and TRBJ1-5; the match to TRBD1 covers 9 bases. V was pared by 4 bases and J by 2 bases, with 3 bases of the junction left unmatched. The CDR3 sequence is 14 residues long. Germline V CDR1 and CDR2: DFQATT, SNEGSKA (reference sequence). The CDR3 spells CSATWTGGNQPQHF. For the CDR3, the DNA is TGCAGTGCTACCTGGACAGGGGGCAATCAGCCCCAGCATTTT.

The V and J genes are TRBV6-1 and TRBJ2-1, with D hard to call. Trimming removed 4 bases at V and 4 bases at J, with 14 bases between. The length of the CDR3 is 15 residues. CDR1 is MNHNS and CDR2 is SASEGT in the germline V gene. The CDR3 region is CASSVSLSGYNEQFF. The CDR3 DNA is TGTGCCAGCAGTGTCTCCCTCTCAGGATACAATGAGCAGTTCTTC.

This clonotype was seen only a few times. The chain links TRBV4-1 to TRBJ1-1; D is undetermined. Germline CDR1 MGHRA, CDR2 YSYEKL. The CDR3 sequence is 14 residues long. Trimming removed 0 bases at V and 4 bases at J, with 9 bases between. For the CDR3, the DNA is TGCGCCAGCAGCCAAGAAAACCCTGGCACTGAAGCTTTCTTT. This sequence encodes CASSQENPGTEAFF.

The table lists this clonotype with a few counts. CDR3 protein: CASSDGGKRPQHF. CDR3 nucleotide sequence: TGTGCCAGCAGTGATGGAGGGAAGAGGCCCCAGCATTTT. The gene calls are TRBV6-1 and TRBJ1-5; no clear D gene. The CDR3 covers 13 residues. The V end lost 3 bases, the J end lost 9 bases, and 12 bases lay between the germline ends. Germline values: CDR1 MNHNS, CDR2 SASEGT.

This clonotype was observed a few times. The CDR3 region has the DNA TGTGCCAGCAGTTTTGCAGGGTCGGACGAGCAGTACTTC. It translates to CASSFAGSDEQYF. This sequence joins TRBV12-3 or TRBV12-4 and TRBJ2-7, with D perhaps matching TRBD1 (5 bases). V lost 3 bases and J 5 bases, leaving 11 bases between the germline ends. The CDR3 totals 13 residues.

This CDR3 reads CASSTIGTYYEQYF. CDR3 nucleotide sequence: TGTGCCAGCAGCACAATCGGGACTTACTACGAGCAGTACTTC. The rearrangement uses TRBV7-8 and TRBJ2-7; D possibly corresponds to TRBD2 (6 bases). CDR1 is SGHVS and CDR2 is FQNEAQ in the germline V gene. V was clipped by 5 bases and J by 3 bases, with 14 bases between them. There are 14 residues in the CDR3. Combining the CDR3 with reference TRBV7-8 and TRBJ2-7 gives the whole variable domain GAGVSQSPRYKVAKRGQDVALRCDPISGHVSLFWYQQALGQGPEFLTYFQNEAQLDKSGLPSDRFFAERPEGSVSTLKIQRTQQEDSAVYLCASSTIGTYYEQYFGPGTRLTVT.

This clonotype has just a few counts. The genes are TRBV7-8 and TRBJ2-5, with no clear D. CDR1 is SGHVS and CDR2 is FQNEAQ in the germline V gene. The CDR3 is 14 amino acids. With 0 bases removed from V and 1 base from J, the gap between germline ends came to 6 bases. The CDR3 protein is CASSLAFPQETQYF. The CDR3 coding sequence is TGTGCCAGCAGCTTAGCGTTCCCCCAAGAGACCCAGTACTTC.

This clonotype appeared a few times. The chain uses TRBV4-3 and TRBJ1-1; a possible D gene is TRBD1 (5 bases). Germline V lookup: CDR1 LGHNA, CDR2 YSLEER. The CDR3 is 16 residues long. Deletions cut 4 bases from V and 0 bases from J, with 15 bases between. In nucleotides, the CDR3 is TGCGCCAGCAGCCCCTTCCCGGGGACCTTGAACACTGAAGCTTTCTTT. Translation gives CASSPFPGTLNTEAFF.

This clonotype was seen only a few times. This rearrangement joins TRBV7-9 to TRBJ1-6, with no clear D. Germline CDR1 reads SEHNR; CDR2 reads FQNEAQ (reference sequence). With 8 bases removed from V and 7 bases from J, the gap between germline ends came to 9 bases. The CDR3 has 12 residues. The CDR3 DNA follows: TGTGCCAGCGACACCGCGAATTCACCCCTCCACTTT. It codes for CASDTANSPLHF.

This chain joins TRBV7-3 and TRBJ2-1; maybe TRBD1 (6 bases). Germline V gene data show CDR1 as SGHTA and CDR2 as FQGTGA. Trimming cost V 5 bases and J 8 bases, with 13 bases left between them. The CDR3 loop spans 13 amino acids. This chain's CDR3 is CASSDTGSHEQFF. In nucleotides, the CDR3 is TGTGCCAGCAGCGATACAGGGTCCCATGAGCAGTTCTTC.

This clonotype was found a few times. The rearrangement links TRBV12-3 or TRBV12-4 to TRBJ1-1; maybe TRBD1 (5 bases). The CDR3 runs to 15 residues. The V end was cut by 3 bases, the J end by 5 bases, with 16 bases between. CDR3 residues: CASSLKRGGRTEAFF. CDR3 coding DNA: TGTGCCAGCAGTTTGAAGCGGGGGGGGAGAACTGAAGCTTTCTTT.